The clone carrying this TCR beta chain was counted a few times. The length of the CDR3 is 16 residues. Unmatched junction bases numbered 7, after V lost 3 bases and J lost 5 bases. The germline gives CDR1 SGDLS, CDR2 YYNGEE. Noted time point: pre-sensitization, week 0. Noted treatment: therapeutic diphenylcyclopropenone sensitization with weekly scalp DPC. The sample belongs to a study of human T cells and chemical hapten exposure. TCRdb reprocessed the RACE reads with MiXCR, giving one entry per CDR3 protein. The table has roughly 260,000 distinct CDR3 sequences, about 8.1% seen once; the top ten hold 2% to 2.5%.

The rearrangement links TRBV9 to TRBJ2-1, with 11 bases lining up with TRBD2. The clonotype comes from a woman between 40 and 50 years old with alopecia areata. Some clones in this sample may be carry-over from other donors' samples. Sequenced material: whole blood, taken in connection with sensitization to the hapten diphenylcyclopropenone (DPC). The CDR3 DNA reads TGTGCCAGCAGCGCGAGGGGGACTAGCGGCCACAATGAGCAGTTCTTC. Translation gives CASSARGTSGHNEQFF.